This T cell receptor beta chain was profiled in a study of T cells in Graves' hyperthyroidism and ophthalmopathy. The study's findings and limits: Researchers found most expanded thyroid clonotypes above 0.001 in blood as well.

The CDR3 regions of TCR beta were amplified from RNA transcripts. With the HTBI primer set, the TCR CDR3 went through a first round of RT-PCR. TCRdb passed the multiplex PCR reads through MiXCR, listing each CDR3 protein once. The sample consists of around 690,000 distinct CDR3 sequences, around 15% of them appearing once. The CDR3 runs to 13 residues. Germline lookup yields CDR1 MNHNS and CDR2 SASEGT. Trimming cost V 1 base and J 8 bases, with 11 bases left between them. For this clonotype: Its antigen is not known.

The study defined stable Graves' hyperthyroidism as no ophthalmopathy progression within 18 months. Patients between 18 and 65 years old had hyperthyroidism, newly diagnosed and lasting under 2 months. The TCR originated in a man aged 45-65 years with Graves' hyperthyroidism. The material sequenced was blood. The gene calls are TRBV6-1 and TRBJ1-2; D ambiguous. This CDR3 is CASSEGRVQGYTF. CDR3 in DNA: TGTGCCAGCAGTGAAGGAAGGGTGCAGGGCTACACCTTC.